This TCR beta chain was identified in a study of blood T cell repertoires in COVID-19. About the research overall: Material from acute and convalescent COVID-19 was sourced from the United States, Italy and Spain. PBMCs, B-cell-depleted T cells, or T cells were the source of the cDNA or gDNA that made up the material.

Only one count was recorded for this clone. Germline values: CDR1 LNHDA, CDR2 SQIVND (reference sequence). Trimming at V came to 4 bases and at J to 7 bases, leaving 5 bases not matched to a gene. CDR3 length: 15 amino acids. Those enrolled, adults aged 18 to 89 years, came from around 24 US areas. Source study methods: Reference gene primer amplification gave estimated nucleated cell counts. Produced via immunoSEQ multiplex PCR; TCRdb's table is partial and in-frame only. That table is the source of V, J and clone size, and D and trimming were worked out from the DNA. The table lists hundreds of thousands of clones, about nine tenths of them singletons.

Sequencing used PBMCs or T cells enriched from blood (not recorded which). This clonotype originated in a middle-aged man who had recovered from COVID-19. The V call is TRBV19, the J call TRBJ1-6, with 9 bases that match TRBD1. CDR3 coding DNA: TGTGCCAGTAGTACTCGGACAGGGGCCAATTCACCCCTCCACTTT. It encodes CASSTRTGANSPLHF.